Presented here are 14 T cell receptor beta chains from one specimen sequenced in a study of blood T cell repertoires in COVID-19. Libraries were prepared by immunoSEQ multiplex PCR; TCRdb keeps only in-frame clonotypes and omits some of them. This table holds about 190,000 clones, more than 75% found once. The sequenced material came from PBMCs or T cells enriched from blood (not recorded which). These receptors came from a woman aged 45-60 years with acute COVID-19.

V gene TRBV20-1 combines with J gene TRBJ1-5, with D unresolved. The CDR3 runs 14 residues. V was cut by 3 bases and J by 4 bases, with 13 bases left in between. Germline-derived CDR1 and CDR2 are DFQATT and SNEGSKA (reference sequence). DNA for the CDR3: TGCAGTGCTAGTGAGGGCACTCAAAATCAGCCCCAGCATTTT. Its translation: CSASEGTQNQPQHF.

The table lists this clone with many counts. V and J are TRBV7-9 and TRBJ2-5; 7 nucleotides align to TRBD1. Germline-derived CDR1 and CDR2 are SEHNR and FQNEAQ (reference sequence). The CDR3 spans 14 residues. V lost 4 bases and J lost 5; bases outside the gene matches: 7. The CDR3 sequence is CASSSTGIGETQYF. The CDR3 bases are TGTGCCAGCAGCTCGACAGGGATAGGGGAGACCCAGTACTTC.

On this clone: The junction departs from the called germline gene at one end, perhaps through a read error. This chain links TRBV7-7 with TRBJ2-3; a possible D gene is TRBD1 (5 bases). Germline V lookup: CDR1 SSHAT, CDR2 FNYEAQ (reference sequence). This CDR3 comprises 15 residues. CDR3 coding DNA: TGTGCTAGCAGCCCCCAGGGCACGGTGGGAGATACGCAGTATTTT. It is translated as CASSPQGTVGDTQYF.

The chain carries TRBV12-5 and TRBJ2-2; TRBD2 agrees at 13 bases. This CDR3 is 16 amino acids long. Germline V gives CDR1 LGHNT, CDR2 FRNRAP. The trim removed 4 bases at V and 4 bases at J, leaving 3 bases unmatched. CDR3 DNA sequence: TGTGCTAGTGGTTCTCGGACTAGCGGGGGCACCGGGGAGCTGTTTTTT. Its protein is CASGSRTSGGTGELFF.

This clone was seen only a few times. This chain joins TRBV7-8 and TRBJ2-2; TRBD1 aligns across 9 bases. V shed 7 bases, J shed 2 bases, and the junction held 5 bases outside the gene matches. Germline lookup yields CDR1 SGHVS and CDR2 FQNEAQ. The CDR3 covers 15 residues. The CDR3 protein is CASIPGQGNTGELFF. CDR3 DNA: TGTGCCAGCATTCCGGGACAGGGAAACACCGGGGAGCTGTTTTTT.

The rearrangement joins TRBV27 to TRBJ2-1, with 13 bases that match TRBD2. CDR1 and CDR2 (germline): MNHEY, SMNVEV (reference sequence). The CDR3 length is 19 residues. After removal of 0 bases from V and 0 bases from J, the junction contained 5 bases not matched to a gene. Here the CDR3 reads CASSLSGTSGISSYNEQFF. In DNA, the CDR3 is TGTGCCAGCAGTTTATCCGGGACTAGCGGGATTAGCTCCTACAATGAGCAGTTCTTC.

This chain links TRBV11-2 with TRBJ1-2; tentative D call: TRBD1 (6 bases). Trimming shortened V by 4 bases and J by 7 bases, and 10 bases separated the two germline ends. CDR3 length: 12 amino acids. The germline V gene has CDR1 SGHAT and CDR2 FQNNGV. The CDR3 protein is CASSSGQFGYTF. CDR3 nucleotides: TGTGCCAGCAGCTCTGGACAGTTTGGCTACACCTTC. Full variable domain (missing parts from reference TRBV11-2 and TRBJ1-2): EAGVAQSPRYKIIEKRQSVAFWCNPISGHATLYWYQQILGQGPKLLIQFQNNGVVDDSQLPKDRFSAERLKGVDSTLKIQPAKLEDSAVYLCASSSGQFGYTFGSGTRLTVV.

This chain uses TRBV6-2 or TRBV6-3 with TRBJ1-2; 9 nucleotides match TRBD1. The CDR3 is 14 amino acids. V lost 6 bases to trimming and J lost 8 bases; unmatched junction nucleotides: 10. Looked up from germline, CDR1 is MNHEY and CDR2 is SVGEGT. The CDR3 loop reads CASSETGGAGGYTF. For the CDR3, the DNA is TGTGCCAGCAGCGAAACAGGGGGCGCCGGGGGCTACACCTTC.

V usage is TRBV12-3 or TRBV12-4 and J usage is TRBJ1-2; no clear D. Trimming left V 11 bases short and J 2 bases short, with 15 bases between. The CDR3 has 13 residues. The CDR3 DNA is TGTGCCGCGGGAACCGACTGGAACTATGGCTACACCTTC. It encodes CAAGTDWNYGYTF.

CDR3 protein: CASSEVAGGGRETQYF. CDR3 DNA: TGTGCCAGCAGTGAAGTCGCAGGGGGCGGCCGGGAGACCCAGTACTTC. This chain uses TRBV2 with TRBJ2-5; 8 nucleotides match TRBD1. V shed 1 base and J 5 bases; nucleotides not matched to a gene: 9. CDR1 is SNHLY, CDR2 FYNNEI, per germline. This CDR3 has 16 residues.

CDR3 region: CASSRDIEETQYF. CDR3 in DNA: TGTGCCAGCAGCCGGGACATCGAAGAGACCCAGTACTTC. This chain uses TRBV7-3 with TRBJ2-5, with a possible D match to TRBD1 (6 bases). In germline, CDR1 is SGHTA, CDR2 FQGTGA. V shed 5 bases and J shed 3 bases, with 10 bases lying between them. The CDR3 totals 13 residues.

The chain employs TRBV27 and TRBJ2-7; 11 bases line up with TRBD1. Germline CDR1 is MNHEY and CDR2 is SMNVEV (reference sequence). This CDR3 spans 16 amino acids. The ends lost 6 bases at V and 2 bases at J; junction bases unmatched: 9. The chain's CDR3 is CASRNYGTGGPYEQYV. The CDR3 DNA is TGTGCCAGCAGGAACTATGGGACAGGGGGTCCCTACGAGCAGTACGTC.

The chain links TRBV19 to TRBJ1-5; 9 bases line up with TRBD1. This CDR3 spans 15 amino acids. J lost 2 bases, V lost 8 bases, and 7 bases had no gene match. Germline assignment: CDR1 LNHDA and CDR2 SQIVND (reference sequence). CDR3: CASRKDRGGNQPQHF. DNA of the CDR3: TGTGCCAGTCGAAAGGACAGGGGAGGCAATCAGCCCCAGCATTTT. The whole variable domain, remainder taken from reference TRBV19 and TRBJ1-5, is DGGITQSPKYLFRKEGQNVTLSCEQNLNHDAMYWYRQDPGQGLRLIYYSQIVNDFQKGDIAEGYSVSREKKESFPLTVTSAQKNPTAFYLCASRKDRGGNQPQHFGDGTRLSIL.

This clone has more than one count but fewer than ten. This rearrangement joins TRBV28 to TRBJ1-2; TRBD1 matches at 10 bases. V shed 7 bases, J shed 4 bases, and the junction held 12 bases outside the gene matches. This CDR3 has 16 amino acids. Germline values: CDR1 MDHEN, CDR2 SYDVKM. The CDR3 region has the DNA TGTGCCAGCACTTCGGCGAGGGGACAGGGGATCTATGGCTACACCTTC. It translates to CASTSARGQGIYGYTF.